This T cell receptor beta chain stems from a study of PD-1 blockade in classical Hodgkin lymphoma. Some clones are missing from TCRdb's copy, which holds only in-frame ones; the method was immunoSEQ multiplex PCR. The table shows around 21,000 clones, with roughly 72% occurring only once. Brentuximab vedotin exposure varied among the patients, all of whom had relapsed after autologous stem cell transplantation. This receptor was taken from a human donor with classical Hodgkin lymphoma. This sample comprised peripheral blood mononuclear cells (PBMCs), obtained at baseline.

The CDR3 loop is CASSLLGVYEQFF. CDR3 DNA sequence: TGTGCCAGCAGCTTACTAGGGGTATATGAGCAGTTCTTC. The genes are TRBV7-2 and TRBJ2-1, with D perhaps matching TRBD1 (5 bases). Germline values: CDR1 SGHTA, CDR2 FQGNSA. The CDR3 is made up of 13 amino acids. Trimming pared 2 bases from V and 8 bases from J, leaving 10 bases between.